The next 20 T cell receptor beta chains were all read from a single sample in a study of blood T cells in healthy people across ages. Next came a second PCR, run for about 7 to 12 cycles, which used a sample-barcoded 5' primer along with a J-beta primer mix. MiXCR, applied by TCRdb to the 5' RACE reads, yields one record per CDR3 protein. The profile shows roughly 680,000 distinct CDR3 sequences, 20% to 25% of them singletons. Sequencing was performed on blood. All receptors derive from a man between 70 and 80 years old in good health.

This clonotype has only a few counts. This chain uses TRBV6-5 with TRBJ2-3, with D possibly being TRBD2 (7 bases). Germline V gene data show CDR1 as MNHEY and CDR2 as SVGAGI. V lost 9 bases to trimming and J lost 2 bases, with 15 bases between them. CDR3 length: 14 residues. CDR3 DNA sequence: TGTGCCAGTTATGACGGGGGGCTCACAGATACGCAGTATTTT. This gives the protein CASYDGGLTDTQYF.

This clonotype came up a few times. The genes are TRBV6-5 and TRBJ2-1; D unresolved. V was trimmed by 6 bases and J by 12 bases, leaving 3 bases between them. The CDR3 has 8 residues. The germline V gene has CDR1 MNHEY and CDR2 SVGAGI. The CDR3 here is CASSPQFF. The CDR3 DNA reads TGTGCCAGCAGCCCGCAGTTCTTC.

This sequence joins TRBV20-1 and TRBJ2-5, with a weak D call TRBD2 (5 bases). The end of the DNA fits TRBJ2-7 better, so the J call may be wrong. The CDR3 contains 14 residues. The germline V gene encodes CDR1 DFQATT and CDR2 SNEGSKA (reference sequence). In DNA, the CDR3 is TGCAGTGCTAGAGGAGGGTTAAACTCCTACGAGCAGTACTTC. Its translation is CSARGGLNSYEQYF.

The chain carries TRBV29-1 and TRBJ2-5, with TRBD1 as a possible D gene (5 bases). Trimming removed 1 base from V and 5 bases from J, with 14 bases in between. The CDR3 has 14 residues. Germline V gives CDR1 SQVTM, CDR2 ANQGSEA. CDR3 sequence: CSVEVRPSGETQYF. CDR3 nucleotides: TGCAGCGTTGAAGTACGTCCCTCAGGGGAGACCCAGTACTTC.

This clonotype was seen a few times. The chain joins TRBV12-3 or TRBV12-4 to TRBJ2-5, with 9 bases aligning to TRBD1. The CDR3 contains 13 residues. Unmatched junction bases numbered 4, after V lost 5 bases and J lost 6 bases. The CDR3 sequence is CASSHRGQKTQYF. CDR3 sequence (DNA): TGTGCCAGCAGTCACAGGGGGCAAAAGACCCAGTACTTC.

This clonotype has at least ten counts. The V and J genes are TRBV20-1 and TRBJ2-7; maybe TRBD2 (5 bases). The V and J ends lost 4 bases and 4 bases respectively, with 14 bases between them. The CDR3 is made up of 13 amino acids. Looked up from germline, CDR1 is DFQATT and CDR2 is SNEGSKA (reference sequence). CDR3 amino acids: CSAKHTGDYEQYF. CDR3 in DNA: TGCAGTGCTAAACATACCGGGGATTACGAGCAGTACTTC.

This clonotype was found many times. CDR3 nucleotides: TGTGCCAGCAAACCTAGCGGGAACACCGGGGAGCTGTTTTTT. This encodes CASKPSGNTGELFF. This chain links TRBV7-3 with TRBJ2-2; 7 bases are a match to TRBD2. V trimming: 7 bases; J trimming: 1 base; junction bases outside the gene matches: 3. The CDR3 contains 14 residues. Per the germline V gene, CDR1 is SGHTA and CDR2 is FQGTGA.

V is TRBV14 and J is TRBJ2-1; 11 nucleotides match TRBD2. Germline assignment: CDR1 SGHDN and CDR2 FVKESK. The V segment lost 1 base and the J segment 5 bases; nucleotides outside the gene matches: 10. The CDR3 has 18 residues. CDR3 in amino acids: CASSQGLAGGPLNNEQFF. CDR3 in DNA: TGTGCCAGCAGCCAAGGGCTAGCGGGAGGCCCACTCAACAATGAGCAGTTCTTC.

V gene TRBV7-6 combines with J gene TRBJ2-2, with 9 bases lining up with TRBD1. This CDR3 region has 15 residues. Germline V gives CDR1 SGHVS, CDR2 FNYEAQ. With 5 bases clipped from V and 6 bases from J, the junction kept 7 bases outside the gene matches. CDR3 DNA sequence: TGTGCCAGCAGCCAGGACAGGGGTGTTCCCGGGGAGCTGTTTTTT. It specifies CASSQDRGVPGELFF. Full variable domain (remainder filled in from reference TRBV7-6 and TRBJ2-2): GAGVSQSPRYKVTKRGQDVALRCDPISGHVSLYWYRQALGQGPEFLTYFNYEAQQDKSGLPNDRFSAERPEGSISTLTIQRTEQRDSAMYRCASSQDRGVPGELFFGEGSRLTVL.

Concerning this clonotype itself: A junction end diverges from the germline sequence, so it may reflect a read error. This chain connects TRBV9 to TRBJ2-1, with TRBD1 identical over 8 bases. Germline assignment: CDR1 SGDLS and CDR2 YYNGEE. The CDR3 contains 14 residues. The DNA for the CDR3 is TGTGCCAGCAGCCCTTGGGACAGGTACAATGAGCAGTCCTTC. Translation gives CASSPWDRYNEQSF.

The V call is TRBV28, the J call TRBJ2-1; the match to TRBD2 covers 7 bases. The assigned J gene may be wrong: the sequence end matches TRBJ2-7 better. From germline, CDR1 is MDHEN and CDR2 SYDVKM. The length of the CDR3 is 15 residues. DNA of the CDR3: TGTGCCAGCAGTTATTTTCGCGGGAGTCAGTACGAGCAGTACTTC. Amino acid sequence: CASSYFRGSQYEQYF.

The table lists this clonotype with a few counts. The CDR3 coding sequence is TGTGCCAGCAGCTCGGACTCCTTCTACGAGCAGTACTTC. Translating gives CASSSDSFYEQYF. The chain recombines TRBV7-2 with TRBJ2-7; possible D gene TRBD2, 5 bases. Germline CDR1 is SGHTA and CDR2 is FQGNSA. The germline V and J ends were trimmed by 4 bases and 3 bases, with 10 bases remaining between them. The CDR3 spans 13 residues.

This clonotype was seen more than once but under ten times. The chain employs TRBV10-3 and TRBJ2-5; 8 bases align to TRBD2. The J call could be wrong; TRBJ2-7 is a better fit for the DNA end. The germline CDR1 and CDR2 sequences are ENHRY and SYGVKD. The CDR3 is 13 residues long. The CDR3, as DNA: TGTGCCATCAGTGATGGGACTAGAAACGAGCAGTACTTC. This sequence encodes CAISDGTRNEQYF.

There are many counts of this clonotype. The genes are TRBV10-3 and TRBJ2-5; D is uncertain. CDR1 ENHRY and CDR2 SYGVKD come from the germline V gene. V gave up 2 bases and J gave up 7 bases, with 14 bases separating them. This CDR3 has 14 amino acids. CDR3 sequence reads: CAISEGNRVATQYF. CDR3 bases: TGTGCCATCAGTGAGGGGAACCGTGTCGCGACCCAGTACTTC.

The table lists this clonotype with a few counts. The chain links TRBV3-1 to TRBJ1-4; TRBD1 matches 7 bases. V lost 5 bases to trimming and J lost 5 bases; unmatched junction nucleotides: 5. The germline CDR1 and CDR2 sequences are LGHDT and YNNKEL (reference sequence). The CDR3 runs to 14 residues. CDR3 protein: CASSEGQRNEKLFF. CDR3 nucleotide sequence: TGTGCCAGCAGCGAGGGACAGCGAAATGAAAAACTGTTTTTT.

This clonotype has more than one count but fewer than ten. The chain employs TRBV20-1 and TRBJ2-5; perhaps TRBD1 as D (6 bases). V was shortened by 5 bases and J by 5 bases, with 15 bases between the two germline ends. The CDR3 contains 13 residues. The germline CDR1 and CDR2 sequences are DFQATT and SNEGSKA (reference sequence). The CDR3 is CSASPTRGETQYF. The DNA for the CDR3 is TGCAGTGCTTCACCTACTAGGGGGGAGACCCAGTACTTC.

The rearrangement joins TRBV29-1 to TRBJ2-2; a weak D match, TRBD2 (5 bases). V dropped 6 bases and J dropped 5 bases, with 13 bases sitting between them. The CDR3 runs to 13 residues. From germline, CDR1 is SQVTM and CDR2 ANQGSEA. The CDR3 sequence is CSVKARVTGELFF. The DNA for the CDR3 is TGCAGCGTCAAGGCGCGGGTTACCGGGGAGCTGTTTTTT.

This clonotype turned up a few times. The gene calls are TRBV20-1 and TRBJ2-7, with a tentative D call TRBD1 (8 bases). V lost 3 bases to trimming and J lost 4 bases, with 16 bases between them. The CDR3 is made up of 14 amino acids. Per germline, CDR1 DFQATT and CDR2 SNEGSKA (reference sequence). CDR3 residues: CSASRQGRGYEQYF. In nucleotides, the CDR3 is TGCAGTGCTAGTCGACAGGGGAGGGGATACGAGCAGTACTTC.

This clonotype occurred many times. V gene TRBV5-1 combines with J gene TRBJ2-5, with TRBD2 matching over 11 bases. CDR3 length: 15 amino acids. Looked up from germline, CDR1 is SGHRS and CDR2 is YFSETQ. Trimming cost V 2 bases and J 5 bases; bases outside gene matches: 5. Here the CDR3 reads CASSFSGRARETQYF. DNA for the CDR3: TGCGCCAGCAGCTTTAGCGGGAGGGCCCGGGAGACCCAGTACTTC.

This clonotype was recorded a few times. The V call is TRBV6-6, the J call TRBJ1-1; D is perhaps TRBD1 (6 bases). V shed 6 bases and J shed 3 bases, with 14 bases lying between them. CDR3 length: 14 amino acids. The germline V gene has CDR1 MNHNY and CDR2 SVGAGI (reference sequence). CDR3 loop: CASRQTGRDTEAFF. CDR3 sequence (DNA): TGTGCCAGCAGACAAACAGGGAGGGACACTGAAGCTTTCTTT.